These T cell receptor beta chains were read from a single sample in a study of response to subunit inactivated influenza vaccine. From the RT-PCR reads, TCRdb called clonotypes with MiXCR, one entry per CDR3 protein. Of 800,000 or so distinct CDR3 sequences listed, approximately 21% were seen once; the top ten hold roughly a tenth. Sequencing used PBMCs from blood, obtained more than 4 days after vaccination. These receptors all come from a man between 45 and 60 years old who received an inactivated influenza vaccine. CDR3s include the opening cysteine and the closing phenylalanine or tryptophan. A D gene is named only where the DNA matches it firmly. Size is omitted from some rows. Given values are once, few, many or a class for expanded clones.

cdr3_aa	cdr3_nt	j_call	v_call	d_call	clone_size
CASSDSPGQPQHF	TGTGCCAGCAGTGACTCTCCGGGGCAGCCCCAGCATTTT	TRBJ1-5	TRBV6-4	-	few
CASSGYEQYF	TGTGCCAGCAGTGGCTACGAGCAGTACTTC	TRBJ2-7	TRBV6-1	-	few
CSARARQGYNTEAFF	TGCAGTGCTAGAGCCCGACAGGGATATAACACTGAAGCTTTCTTT	TRBJ1-1	TRBV20-1	TRBD1	few
CASSLRGLGEKLFF	TGTGCCAGCAGCTTAAGGGGGCTGGGTGAAAAACTGTTTTTT	TRBJ1-4	TRBV7-9	TRBD1	few
CASSSLAVFPSGATQYF	TGTGCCAGCAGCTCCTTAGCTGTCTTCCCCTCGGGGGCGACGCAGTATTTT	TRBJ2-3	TRBV12-3/TRBV12-4	-	few
CATSSRTGAVSYNEQFF	TGTGCCACCAGCTCACGGACAGGGGCAGTATCCTACAATGAGCAGTTCTTC	TRBJ2-1	TRBV15	TRBD1	-
CASSLGTSDEQFF	TGTGCCAGCAGCTTAGGGACTAGCGATGAGCAGTTCTTC	TRBJ2-1	TRBV11-2	TRBD2	-
CASSWWTGDPPDTQYF	TGTGCCAGCAGCTGGTGGACAGGGGATCCCCCAGATACGCAGTATTTT	TRBJ2-3	TRBV7-6	TRBD1	-
CASSSTASQETQYF	TGTGCCAGCAGCTCGACAGCTTCTCAAGAGACCCAGTACTTC	TRBJ2-5	TRBV5-4	-	-
CSAKGRPDRDPDTQYF	TGCAGTGCTAAAGGCAGGCCTGACAGGGATCCGGATACGCAGTATTTT	TRBJ2-3	TRBV20-1	TRBD1	few
CSVEVSVGGYTF	TGCAGCGTTGAAGTCAGCGTGGGTGGCTACACCTTC	TRBJ1-2	TRBV29-1	-	few
CASTLRGSRGNEQFF	TGTGCCAGCACCCTCCGGGGATCGAGGGGCAATGAGCAGTTCTTC	TRBJ2-1	TRBV12-3/TRBV12-4	-	-
CSADAGTSSADTQYF	TGCAGTGCTGATGCCGGGACTAGCAGTGCAGATACGCAGTATTTT	TRBJ2-3	TRBV20-1	TRBD2	-
CASSRRIGGGDEQFF	TGCGCCAGCAGCCGCCGAATAGGGGGCGGGGATGAGCAGTTCTTC	TRBJ2-1	TRBV4-1	-	few
CASRAGQGFKEKLFF	TGTGCCAGCAGGGCGGGACAGGGCTTTAAAGAAAAACTGTTTTTT	TRBJ1-4	TRBV28	TRBD1	-
CASRRTGGGYSNQPQHF	TGTGCCAGCAGGAGGACAGGGGGGGGATATAGCAATCAGCCCCAGCATTTT	TRBJ1-5	TRBV6-1	TRBD1	-
CASSSTAGRTEAFF	TGTGCCAGCAGTTCGACAGCCGGAAGGACTGAAGCTTTCTTT	TRBJ1-1	TRBV6-2/TRBV6-3	-	few
CSVTGGGDTEAFF	TGCAGTGTTACAGGGGGCGGGGACACTGAAGCTTTCTTT	TRBJ1-1	TRBV20-1	TRBD1	-
CASSHLRASVTPNEQFF	TGTGCCAGCAGCCATTTGCGAGCTAGCGTAACCCCCAATGAGCAGTTCTTC	TRBJ2-1	TRBV3-1	-	-
CASSFGGSGTSLETQYF	TGCGCCAGCAGCTTCGGTGGAAGCGGAACCTCATTGGAGACCCAGTACTTC	TRBJ2-5	TRBV5-1	-	-
CASSFLGASTDTQYF	TGCGCCAGCAGCTTTTTAGGGGCAAGCACAGATACGCAGTATTTT	TRBJ2-3	TRBV5-1	-	-
CASSAQTSGGKETQYF	TGTGCCAGCAGTGCCCAAACTAGCGGGGGGAAAGAGACCCAGTACTTC	TRBJ2-5	TRBV6-1	TRBD2	-
CSATAAGEQFF	TGCAGTGCTACCGCAGCAGGTGAGCAGTTCTTC	TRBJ2-1	TRBV20-1	-	-
CASSLRDGTREQYF	TGTGCCAGCAGTCTCCGGGACGGGACTCGCGAGCAGTACTTC	TRBJ2-7	TRBV12-3/TRBV12-4	-	-
CAISLTSGSGEQYF	TGTGCCATCAGTTTGACTAGCGGGAGTGGCGAGCAGTACTTC	TRBJ2-7	TRBV10-3	TRBD2	few
CASCPAGVGTDTQYF	TGCGCCAGCTGCCCAGCGGGGGTTGGCACAGATACGCAGTATTTT	TRBJ2-3	TRBV10-2	TRBD2	-
CASSSRDRHNSPLHF	TGTGCCAGCAGTTCCCGGGACAGACATAATTCACCCCTCCACTTT	TRBJ1-6	TRBV6-5	TRBD1	-
CASSADRTTNEKLFF	TGTGCCAGCAGCGCCGACAGAACAACTAATGAAAAACTGTTTTTT	TRBJ1-4	TRBV9	-	-
CSARAGTLWNQPQHF	TGCAGTGCTAGAGCCGGGACCTTGTGGAATCAGCCCCAGCATTTT	TRBJ1-5	TRBV20-1	-	-
CASRTQGEQFF	TGTGCCAGCAGAACTCAGGGTGAGCAGTTCTTC	TRBJ2-1	TRBV12-3/TRBV12-4	-	few
CASSMYRATGELFF	TGTGCCAGCAGTATGTACAGGGCTACCGGGGAGCTGTTTTTT	TRBJ2-2	TRBV12-3/TRBV12-4	-	-
CASSPRQAGGRGEQFF	TGTGCCAGCAGCCCGAGACAAGCGGGGGGGCGGGGTGAGCAGTTCTTC	TRBJ2-1	TRBV9	TRBD2	-
CASSYRDRAYYGYTF	TGTGCCAGCAGCTACCGGGACAGGGCCTACTATGGCTACACCTTC	TRBJ1-2	TRBV5-6	TRBD1	few
CSARGTSGRKNIQYF	TGCAGTGCTAGGGGGACTAGCGGGAGGAAAAACATTCAGTACTTC	TRBJ2-4	TRBV20-1	TRBD2	-
CASRREVLAGRGEQFF	TGTGCCAGCAGACGAGAGGTACTAGCGGGCCGCGGTGAGCAGTTCTTC	TRBJ2-1	TRBV27	TRBD2	few
CASSYLGGFEQFF	TGTGCCAGCAGTTACTTGGGGGGCTTTGAGCAGTTCTTC	TRBJ2-1	TRBV12-3/TRBV12-4	-	few
CSARDRAISNQPQHF	TGCAGTGCTAGAGATCGGGCTATTAGCAATCAGCCCCAGCATTTT	TRBJ1-5	TRBV20-1	-	many
CASSPGLGGLNTEAFF	TGCGCCAGCAGCCCCGGTTTGGGGGGACTAAACACTGAAGCTTTCTTT	TRBJ1-1	TRBV5-1	-	few
CSAPQANYGYTF	TGCAGTGCTCCCCAAGCTAACTATGGCTACACCTTC	TRBJ1-2	TRBV20-1	-	-
CASRQREWTEEAFF	TGTGCCAGCAGACAACGGGAATGGACAGAAGAAGCTTTCTTT	TRBJ1-1	TRBV6-5	-	few
CASSLVGGASYEQYF	TGTGCCAGCAGCTTGGTTGGGGGCGCATCCTACGAGCAGTACTTC	TRBJ2-7	TRBV5-6	-	few
CSVVTGGKDEQFF	TGCAGTGTCGTGACAGGGGGCAAGGATGAGCAGTTCTTC	TRBJ2-1	TRBV20-1	TRBD1	few
CASSLGPGEAFF	TGTGCCAGCAGTTTAGGCCCAGGTGAAGCTTTCTTT	TRBJ1-1	TRBV27	-	-
CASKEVGTDQSYEQYF	TGTGCCAGCAAGGAAGTCGGGACGGATCAATCCTACGAGCAGTACTTC	TRBJ2-7	TRBV2	-	-
CASSVGTTNTGELFF	TGCGCCAGCAGCGTAGGTACCACGAACACCGGGGAGCTGTTTTTT	TRBJ2-2	TRBV5-1	-	few
CASSPGLAQGEETQYF	TGTGCCAGCAGTCCCGGACTAGCTCAGGGTGAGGAGACCCAGTACTTC	TRBJ2-5	TRBV12-3/TRBV12-4	TRBD2	many
CASSLEGQGAFYGYTF	TGTGCCAGCAGCTTGGAGGGACAGGGGGCGTTCTATGGCTACACCTTC	TRBJ1-2	TRBV5-5	TRBD1	-
CASSPRGPSPLHF	TGTGCCAGCAGTCCCAGGGGGCCTTCACCCCTCCACTTT	TRBJ1-6	TRBV12-3/TRBV12-4	TRBD1	-
CASSPAGAVTGELFF	TGTGCCAGCAGCCCCGCAGGTGCGGTGACCGGGGAGCTGTTTTTT	TRBJ2-2	TRBV6-1	-	-
CASSIRTGSGNTIYF	TGTGCCAGCAGCATCCGGACAGGCTCTGGAAACACCATATATTTT	TRBJ1-3	TRBV6-1	TRBD1	few
CASSLGRGQGNEKLFF	TGTGCCAGCAGTTTAGGTCGGGGACAGGGTAATGAAAAACTGTTTTTT	TRBJ1-4	TRBV27	TRBD1	-
CASSSQTERAEAFF	TGCGCCAGCAGCTCCCAGACAGAACGAGCTGAAGCTTTCTTT	TRBJ1-1	TRBV5-1	-	-